A selection of T cell receptor beta chains follows, all from one sample in a study of blood T cell repertoires in COVID-19. Repertoires were generated with immunoSEQ multiplex PCR, while TCRdb's copy carries only in-frame clones and drops some. The table lists fewer than 150,000 clones, less than 75% of them singletons. Material: peripheral blood. These receptors were taken from a human donor with acute or convalescent COVID-19. The donor label of this sample is uncertain. Both conserved end residues are trimmed from each CDR3. Each record gives: V gene, D gene, CDR3 protein. The D gene is left open where the match is weak.

TRBV28 | - | ASSPSWDFTDTQY
TRBV30 | - | AWSLGGSNSPLH
TRBV6-5 | - | ASRAGSFGDVTQY
TRBV11-2 | TRBD1 | ASSPTGDYGYT
TRBV4-1 | - | ASSQARWTNYGYT
TRBV29-1 | - | SVALQGRNTEAF
TRBV5-1 | TRBD1 | ASSPGQGVPNEKLF
TRBV6-1 | - | ASSEPGSGANVLT
TRBV6-5 | - | ASSYGQYDSPLH
TRBV11-2 | TRBD1 | ASSLGGQGIGYT
TRBV5-1 | TRBD2 | ASSLSELAVNIQY
TRBV2 | - | ASMAGETQY
TRBV6-1 | - | ASRAGTPPYEQY
TRBV5-4 | - | ASSLAGGGTEAF
TRBV5-1 | - | ASSLGSSGEQY
TRBV11-2 | - | ASSPLVGHTEAF
TRBV5-5 | - | ASSRDGVFYGYT
TRBV5-5 | - | ASSPPGGMETQY
TRBV27 | TRBD1 | ASSPRGPGQGFNEQF
TRBV5-1 | - | ASCRTLRTDTQY
TRBV2 | - | ASSEAWTYIYGYT
TRBV2 | - | ASSVLFGYT
TRBV5-1 | TRBD1 | ASSLGDQGAGEAF
TRBV18 | TRBD1 | ASSPGQGRDEQY
TRBV5-6 | - | ASSLTGVVYGYT
TRBV30 | - | AWSVNANQPQH
TRBV19 | TRBD1 | ASTQQTGVGQPQH
TRBV7-2 | - | ASSLQGSYTEAF
TRBV7-9 | - | ASSLGVQDEQY
TRBV2 | - | ARECGGDYGYT
TRBV4-1 | TRBD1 | ASRTGQGIYNSPLH
TRBV12-5 | TRBD1 | ASGLGRGLSPLH
TRBV5-1 | - | ASSLTGISGNTIY
TRBV4-1 | - | ASSRFGGKAELF
TRBV10-3 | - | AISDRVYNEQF
TRBV3-1/TRBV3-2 | - | ASSQNRRGNTGELF
TRBV3-1/TRBV3-2 | TRBD1 | ASSTTGGPNYGYT
TRBV29-1 | - | SVGGGSTGEKIRNEQF
TRBV5-6 | TRBD1 | ASRLTGGYGYT
TRBV9 | TRBD1 | ASSPAPTGRGETQY
TRBV6-5 | - | ASSRVLNGEKLF
TRBV30 | TRBD1 | AFRTGTANTGELF
TRBV2 | - | ASRTGVGNTEAF
TRBV18 | - | ASSPRQDEKLF
TRBV4-1 | - | ASSQDSAGPTTPYEQY
TRBV2 | - | ASVEWVLNTEAF
TRBV6-5 | - | ASSFTEQTQY
TRBV6-1 | - | ASSEEAVSTDTQY
TRBV5-1 | - | ASSLSRGASAKLF
TRBV6-1 | TRBD1 | ASTRQGQLDYGYT
TRBV5-1 | TRBD2 | ASSHSTSGVKTQY
TRBV30 | - | AWSPRGFYGYT
TRBV9 | TRBD1 | ASSVNTGGYGYT
TRBV2 | TRBD1 | ASRGQVTYNEQF
TRBV3-1/TRBV3-2 | - | ASSHLHRPDSTGELF
TRBV7-2 | TRBD2 | ASSFGSSGGAQISTQY
TRBV5-1 | - | ASSLGTGTSNEKLF
TRBV7-8 | - | ASSPRGRDPDSPLH
TRBV10-3 | - | AISEGQGPNQPQH